Each of the 20 T cell receptor beta chains below was sequenced from the same sample in a study of vaccination and CD4 T cells after COVID-19. Antigen specificity for these receptors is unknown. The Oncomine TCR Beta short-read assay was what sequenced the DNA obtained from cultured CD4+ T cells. Using its own MiXCR run on the PCR reads, TCRdb lists one record per CDR3 protein. This sample yields 15,000 to 25,000 distinct CDR3 sequences, of which just over 60% are seen a single time; less than 9.5% belongs to the top ten. Noted treatment: approximately nine-day PBMC culture with coronavirus spike peptide pools or control peptides (ViraFEST assay). Sequenced sample: CD4+ T cells from blood, cultured in vitro. The source is a human donor who had recovered from COVID-19.

The V and J genes are TRBV15 and TRBJ1-3, with D hard to call. From germline, CDR1 is LNHNV and CDR2 YYDKDF (reference sequence). The CDR3 is 15 residues long. Trimming pared 0 bases from V and 0 bases from J, leaving 6 bases between. In DNA form, the CDR3 reads TGTGCCACCAGCAGAGACTCTCTCTCTGGAAACACCATATATTTT. This sequence encodes CATSRDSLSGNTIYF.

This rearrangement joins TRBV7-3 to TRBJ1-1; 7 nucleotides agree with TRBD1. Germline V gene data show CDR1 as SGHTA and CDR2 as FQGTGA. The CDR3 extends over 15 amino acids. The V gene end was trimmed by 6 bases and the J gene end by 1 base; junction bases not matched to a gene: 8. The CDR3 region has the DNA TGTGCCAGCAGACCTACTCAGGGGGGGAACACTGAAGCTTTCTTT. Protein: CASRPTQGGNTEAFF. The full variable domain, completed using reference TRBV7-3 and TRBJ1-1, is GAGVSQTPSNKVTEKGKYVELRCDPISGHTALYWYRQSLGQGPEFLIYFQGTGAADDSGLPNDRFFAVRPEGSVSTLKIQRTERGDSAVYLCASRPTQGGNTEAFFGQGTRLTVV.

This chain connects TRBV6-5 to TRBJ2-7, with a tentative D call TRBD2 (6 bases). This CDR3 spans 14 amino acids. Germline V CDR1 and CDR2: MNHEY, SVGAGI. The V and J ends lost 4 bases and 4 bases respectively, with 14 bases between them. This chain's CDR3 is CASSFNRESYEQYF. Here the CDR3 DNA reads TGTGCCAGCAGTTTCAACCGGGAGTCATACGAGCAGTACTTC.

The table lists this clonotype with a few counts. The chain recombines TRBV6-2 or TRBV6-3 with TRBJ2-5, with 8 bases matching TRBD1. The CDR3 runs 14 residues. Germline V CDR1 and CDR2: MNHEY, SVGEGT. V was pared by 0 bases and J by 7 bases, with 4 bases of the junction left unmatched. The CDR3: CASSYSTGGLTQYF. CDR3 sequence (DNA): TGTGCCAGCAGTTACTCTACAGGGGGGCTGACCCAGTACTTC.

The chain joins TRBV6-2 or TRBV6-3 to TRBJ1-1, with TRBD1 matching over 11 bases. Germline CDR1 is MNHEY and CDR2 is SVGEGT. CDR3 length equals 15 residues. The V gene end was trimmed by 5 bases and the J gene end by 4 bases; junction bases not matched to a gene: 6. In DNA, the CDR3 is TGTGCCAGCAGTAGGACAGGGGGCGACATCACTGAAGCTTTCTTT. Protein product: CASSRTGGDITEAFF.

This clonotype was seen only a few times. J is TRBJ2-2 and V is TRBV10-3; either TRBD1 or TRBD2 may fit D (5 bases each). Germline assignment: CDR1 ENHRY and CDR2 SYGVKD. The CDR3 runs 15 residues. V gave up 8 bases and J gave up 4 bases, with 17 bases separating them. The DNA for the CDR3 is TGTGCCATCGGCAATCAAGGGGACGGCACCGGGGAGCTGTTTTTT. This sequence encodes CAIGNQGDGTGELFF.

The V and J genes are TRBV7-8 and TRBJ2-3; a possible D gene is TRBD2 (6 bases). Germline values: CDR1 SGHVS, CDR2 FQNEAQ. This CDR3 contains 11 residues. V gave up 4 bases and J gave up 9 bases, with 8 bases separating them. The CDR3 coding sequence is TGTGCCAGCAGCTGGGGGGAGACGCAGTATTTT. It is translated as CASSWGETQYF.

V gene TRBV6-2 or TRBV6-3 combines with J gene TRBJ1-5; D is unclear. Germline CDR1 MNHEY, CDR2 SVGEGT. This CDR3 comprises 14 residues. V gave up 8 bases and J gave up 5 bases, with 16 bases separating them. Here the CDR3 reads CASGRALLDQPQHF. The CDR3, as DNA: TGTGCCAGCGGGAGAGCGCTCCTTGATCAGCCCCAGCATTTT.

This chain links TRBV24-1 with TRBJ2-1, with TRBD1 identical over 8 bases. The CDR3 runs 16 residues. Per the germline V gene, CDR1 is KGHDR and CDR2 is SFDVKD. V trimming: 4 bases; J trimming: 0 bases; junction bases outside the gene matches: 4. The CDR3 spells CATSDPTGGSYNEQFF. For the CDR3, the DNA is TGTGCCACCAGTGACCCAACAGGGGGCTCCTACAATGAGCAGTTCTTC.

J is TRBJ1-4 and V is TRBV7-2; TRBD1 matches 7 bases. V lost 6 bases and J lost 4; bases outside the gene matches: 5. Germline assignment: CDR1 SGHTA and CDR2 FQGNSA. CDR3 length: 14 residues. The CDR3 here is CASSFQGVNEKLFF. The CDR3 DNA follows: TGTGCCAGCAGTTTTCAGGGGGTTAATGAAAAACTGTTTTTT.

The chain couples TRBV19 to TRBJ2-2, with 9 bases fitting TRBD1. Trimming cost V 8 bases and J 6 bases; bases outside gene matches: 7. Germline V gives CDR1 LNHDA, CDR2 SQIVND (reference sequence). The CDR3 sequence is 14 residues long. The CDR3 sequence is CASWDRVTPGELFF. The CDR3 coding sequence is TGTGCCAGTTGGGACAGGGTGACACCCGGGGAGCTGTTTTTT.

The J gene is TRBJ1-2, the V gene TRBV19; TRBD1 might be the D (5 bases). This CDR3 is 15 amino acids long. CDR1 and CDR2 (germline): LNHDA, SQIVND (reference sequence). The V and J ends lost 8 bases and 1 base respectively, with 17 bases between them. CDR3 sequence: CASRTQRTFNYGYTF. CDR3 DNA: TGTGCCAGTCGGACACAGAGAACGTTTAACTATGGCTACACCTTC.

The chain couples TRBV2 to TRBJ1-1; D gene ambiguous. V shed 4 bases and J shed 5 bases, with 14 bases lying between them. Germline V CDR1 and CDR2: SNHLY, FYNNEI. The CDR3 contains 14 residues. CDR3 region: CASSGAGVRTEAFF. CDR3 DNA sequence: TGTGCCAGCAGTGGGGCGGGCGTGAGGACTGAAGCTTTCTTT.

The chain uses TRBV7-9 and TRBJ2-2; D may be TRBD1 (6 bases). CDR3 length: 14 residues. The V end lost 4 bases, the J end lost 2 bases, and 8 bases lay between the germline ends. Per germline, CDR1 SEHNR and CDR2 FQNEAQ (reference sequence). CDR3 coding DNA: TGTGCCAGCAGCTCGGACAGTAACACCGGGGAGCTGTTTTTT. Residues: CASSSDSNTGELFF.

The V and J genes are TRBV6-4 and TRBJ1-5, with a tentative D call TRBD1 (5 bases). The CDR3 has 14 amino acids. V shed 3 bases and J shed 4 bases, with 10 bases lying between them. CDR1 MRHNA and CDR2 SNTAGT come from the germline V gene. The CDR3 DNA is TGTGCCAGCAGTGAAGGACAAACTAATCAGCCCCAGCATTTT. This translates into CASSEGQTNQPQHF.

This chain uses TRBV2 with TRBJ2-5, with D possibly being TRBD2 (6 bases). V lost 9 bases to trimming and J lost 2 bases, with 13 bases between them. CDR1 and CDR2 from the germline V gene are SNHLY and FYNNEI. CDR3 length: 13 residues. In DNA form, the CDR3 reads TGTGCCAGTCGACCGGGAGCGCAAGAGACCCAGTACTTC. Amino acid sequence: CASRPGAQETQYF. Full variable domain (missing parts from reference TRBV2 and TRBJ2-5): EPEVTQTPSHQVTQMGQEVILRCVPISNHLYFYWYRQILGQKVEFLVSFYNNEISEKSEIFDDQFSVERPDGSNFTLKIRSTKLEDSAMYFCASRPGAQETQYFGPGTRLLVL.

The sample holds a few counts of this clonotype. CDR3 nucleotide sequence: TGTGCCAGCAGCTTGGTAGGGGGCTTGAGCAATCAGCCCCAGCATTTT. It encodes CASSLVGGLSNQPQHF. The chain couples TRBV7-6 to TRBJ1-5; 7 positions match TRBD1. Germline-derived CDR1 and CDR2 are SGHVS and FNYEAQ. V shed 3 bases, J shed 1 base, and the junction held 6 bases outside the gene matches. There are 16 residues in the CDR3.

The rearrangement links TRBV20-1 to TRBJ2-7, with 8 bases aligning to TRBD1. Per germline, CDR1 DFQATT and CDR2 SNEGSKA (reference sequence). CDR3 length: 12 residues. The trim removed 6 bases at V and 3 bases at J, leaving 4 bases unmatched. CDR3 coding DNA: TGCAGTGCCACAGGGGGATTCTACGAGCAGTACTTC. Amino acid sequence: CSATGGFYEQYF.

V gene TRBV7-8 combines with J gene TRBJ2-1; the D gene is possibly TRBD1 (6 bases). The V end lost 5 bases, the J end lost 10 bases, and 15 bases lay between the germline ends. This CDR3 spans 13 amino acids. CDR1 and CDR2 (germline): SGHVS, FQNEAQ. The DNA of the CDR3 is TGTGCCAGCAGCCAACGACCGGGACAAGAGCAGTTCTTC. Amino acids: CASSQRPGQEQFF.

The CDR3 DNA sequence: TGCAGTGCTCCGGGAGGCTTGGGCACCGGGGAGCTGTTTTTT. Translated: CSAPGGLGTGELFF. J is TRBJ2-2 and V is TRBV20-1; TRBD2 matches 7 bases. Losses at the gene ends were 5 bases for V and 4 bases for J; bases not matched to a gene: 7. CDR3 length: 14 residues. Germline assignment: CDR1 DFQATT and CDR2 SNEGSKA (reference sequence).